Listed here are 3 T cell receptor beta chains from one sample, sequenced in a study of blood T cell repertoires in COVID-19. The repertoire was sequenced with immunoSEQ multiplex PCR; TCRdb's copy has only in-frame clones and lacks some. The data hold about 90,000 clones, with about 85% observed a single time. What was sequenced was peripheral blood. Source of these receptors: an older woman with active or convalescent COVID-19.

The genes are TRBV27 and TRBJ1-6; TRBD1 matches at 7 bases. The CDR3 covers 14 residues. Germline loops: CDR1 MNHEY, CDR2 SMNVEV (reference sequence). J lost 8 bases, V lost 7 bases, and 8 bases had no gene match. As DNA, the CDR3 is TGTGCCAGCACCATTGACAGGGTTCATTCACCCCTCCACTTT. Protein: CASTIDRVHSPLHF.

The chain employs TRBV19 and TRBJ2-6; TRBD1 matches 8 bases. Germline-derived CDR1 and CDR2 are LNHDA and SQIVND (reference sequence). Trimming took 7 bases from V and 1 from J; bases not matched to a gene: 9. The CDR3 totals 17 residues. This chain's CDR3 is CASKTQGVPSGANVLTF. CDR3 nucleotides: TGTGCCAGTAAAACACAGGGGGTCCCATCTGGGGCCAACGTCCTGACTTTC.

V gene TRBV6-5 combines with J gene TRBJ1-3, with TRBD1 matching over 8 bases. The CDR3 extends over 15 amino acids. Trimming at V came to 7 bases and at J to 2 bases, leaving 7 bases not matched to a gene. Germline V gene sequence: CDR1 MNHEY, CDR2 SVGAGI. Written as DNA, the CDR3 is TGTGCCAGCACTGCCGGGACAGGCGCTGGAAACACCATATATTTT. Its protein is CASTAGTGAGNTIYF.